The following is a T cell receptor (beta chain) sequence with its context. PCR employed 60 Vbeta and 13 Jbeta primers. Clones were sequenced by immunoSEQ multiplex PCR, and TCRdb holds only the in-frame ones, with some missing. The sample carries about 200,000 clones, about 80% recorded once. After removal of 4 bases from V and 7 bases from J, the junction contained 9 bases not matched to a gene. The CDR3 length is 14 residues. The germline CDR1 and CDR2 sequences are SGHNT and YYREEE (reference sequence). This sample is drawn from a study of cytomegalovirus exposure and HLA in healthy donors. Source material: PBMCs. This sequence joins TRBV5-4 and TRBJ1-1, with 8 bases identical to TRBD1. The receptor comes from a man aged 18-30 years in good health and CMV-seronegative. CDR3 amino acids: CASSPGQGRYEAFF. CDR3 DNA: TGTGCCAGCAGCCCAGGACAGGGCCGCTATGAAGCTTTCTTT.